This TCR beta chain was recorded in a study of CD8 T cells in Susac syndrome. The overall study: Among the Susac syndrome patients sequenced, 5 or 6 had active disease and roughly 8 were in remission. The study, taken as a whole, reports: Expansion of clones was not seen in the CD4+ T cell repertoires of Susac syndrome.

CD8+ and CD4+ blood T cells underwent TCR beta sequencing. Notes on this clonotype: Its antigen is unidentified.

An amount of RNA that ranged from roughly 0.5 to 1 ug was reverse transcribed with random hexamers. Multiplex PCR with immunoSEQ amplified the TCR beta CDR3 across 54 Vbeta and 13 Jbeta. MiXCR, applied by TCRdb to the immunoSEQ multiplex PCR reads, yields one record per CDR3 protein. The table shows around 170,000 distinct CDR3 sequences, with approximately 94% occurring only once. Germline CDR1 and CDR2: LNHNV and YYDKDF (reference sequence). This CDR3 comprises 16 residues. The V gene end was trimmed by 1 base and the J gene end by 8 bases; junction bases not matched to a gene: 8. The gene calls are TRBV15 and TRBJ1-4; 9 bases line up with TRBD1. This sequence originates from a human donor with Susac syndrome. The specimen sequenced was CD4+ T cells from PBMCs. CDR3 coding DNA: TGTGCCACCAGCAGAGCGCGGACAGGGGTTCCAGAAAAACTGTTTTTT. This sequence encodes CATSRARTGVPEKLFF.